This T cell receptor (beta chain) was sequenced during a study of T cells in Graves' hyperthyroidism and ophthalmopathy. The investigators amplified TCR beta CDR3 regions from RNA transcripts. HTBI primers were employed in a first-round RT-PCR of the TCR CDR3. TCRdb used MiXCR to reprocess the multiplex PCR reads, holding one entry per CDR3 protein. The sample has fewer than 250,000 distinct CDR3 sequences, approximately 17% seen once. This clonotype was detected ten times or more. CDR1 GTSNPN and CDR2 SVGIG come from the germline V gene (reference sequence). The CDR3 loop spans 15 amino acids. The junction had 8 bases not matched to a gene; V was cut back by 4 bases and J by 6 bases.

Sequences were obtained from blood. The V gene is TRBV30, the J gene TRBJ1-5; 11 bases are shared with TRBD1. This receptor was obtained from a man aged 45-65 years with Graves' hyperthyroidism. The CDR3 loop is CAWIGTGGVIQPQHF. The CDR3 DNA follows: TGTGCCTGGATCGGGACAGGGGGAGTGATTCAGCCCCAGCATTTT.